Presented here are 15 T cell receptor beta chains from one specimen sequenced in a study of T cells in lung cancer brain metastases. Profiling relied on immunoSEQ multiplex PCR, and the TCRdb table lists in-frame clones only, not all of them. In the table there are roughly 5,500 clones, approximately 91% of which are singletons. The source material was tumor tissue from the primary lung tumor. The receptor source for this set is a man in his 70s with non-small cell lung cancer.

The chain joins TRBV27 to TRBJ1-1; 7 nucleotides match TRBD1. Trimming took 5 bases from V and 6 from J; bases not matched to a gene: 9. Germline-derived CDR1 and CDR2 are MNHEY and SMNVEV (reference sequence). The CDR3 loop spans 14 amino acids. DNA for the CDR3: TGTGCCAGCAGTAGACTTACAGGGGACGCTGAAGCTTTCTTT. Encoded protein: CASSRLTGDAEAFF.

This sequence joins TRBV5-1 and TRBJ1-3; D is unclear. The CDR3 runs 14 residues. Trimming stripped 0 bases from V and 0 bases from J, with 4 bases between. Germline V gene data show CDR1 as SGHRS and CDR2 as YFSETQ. The chain's CDR3 is CASSLGGSGNTIYF. The CDR3 nucleotides read TGCGCCAGCAGCTTGGGAGGCTCTGGAAACACCATATATTTT.

The rearrangement joins TRBV4-3 to TRBJ1-1; D is unresolved. CDR3 length: 14 amino acids. The germline gives CDR1 LGHNA, CDR2 YSLEER. V was shortened by 0 bases and J by 3 bases, with 8 bases between the two germline ends. CDR3 sequence: CASSQDLEYTEAFF. CDR3 nucleotide sequence: TGCGCCAGCAGCCAAGATTTGGAGTACACTGAAGCTTTCTTT.

This clone was observed a handful of times. The chain is built from TRBV14 and TRBJ1-1; no clear D gene. The V end was cut by 0 bases, the J end by 11 bases, with 10 bases between. The CDR3 length is 12 residues. The germline V gene encodes CDR1 SGHDN and CDR2 FVKESK. This CDR3 is CASSQDRRGAFF. The CDR3 nucleotides read TGTGCCAGCAGCCAAGATCGGAGAGGGGCTTTCTTT.

The chain joins TRBV7-9 to TRBJ1-6; D gene ambiguous. This CDR3 is built from 14 residues. The ends were cut back, 3 bases at V and 8 bases at J, with 11 bases in the middle. CDR1 is SEHNR and CDR2 is FQNEAQ in the germline V gene (reference sequence). The CDR3 loop is CASSFVGHHSPLHF. CDR3 DNA sequence: TGTGCCAGCAGCTTCGTAGGGCACCATTCACCCCTCCACTTT.

This CDR3 is CASSLQGAEAFF. CDR3 in DNA: TGTGCCAGCAGCTTACAGGGCGCTGAAGCTTTCTTT. The chain links TRBV6-5 to TRBJ1-1; D is possibly TRBD1 (6 bases). The germline gives CDR1 MNHEY, CDR2 SVGAGI. This CDR3 comprises 12 residues. V was clipped by 6 bases and J by 6 bases, with 11 bases between them.

The chain uses TRBV5-6 and TRBJ2-7; 7 nucleotides match TRBD1. The CDR3 is 14 amino acids. V lost 1 base to trimming and J lost 2 bases; unmatched junction nucleotides: 3. Per germline, CDR1 SGHDT and CDR2 YYEEEE. The CDR3 nucleotides are TGTGCCAGCAGCTTGTATGGACAGGCCTACGAGCAGTACTTC. Translation: CASSLYGQAYEQYF.

This clone was counted a few times. The J gene is TRBJ1-2, the V gene TRBV4-2, with D perhaps matching TRBD1 (5 bases). The CDR3 is made up of 14 amino acids. Trimming left V 1 base short and J 6 bases short, with 12 bases between. Per germline, CDR1 LGHNA and CDR2 YNFKEQ. This CDR3 is CASSQAEQGDGYTF. The CDR3 DNA sequence: TGTGCCAGCAGCCAAGCGGAGCAGGGCGATGGCTACACCTTC.

The CDR3 DNA is TGTGCCAGCAAACCGGGATTTACAGGGGCCGGTGGCTACACCTTC. Protein product: CASKPGFTGAGGYTF. The V and J genes are TRBV7-2 and TRBJ1-2; 7 bases agree with TRBD1. The CDR3 has 15 amino acids. V shed 7 bases and J 7 bases; nucleotides not matched to a gene: 15. Germline assignment: CDR1 SGHTA and CDR2 FQGNSA.

This clone was picked up a small number of times. The V and J genes are TRBV19 and TRBJ2-2; no clear D. Germline V gene lookup returns CDR1 LNHDA and CDR2 SQIVND (reference sequence). Trimming shortened V by 3 bases and J by 4 bases, and 12 bases separated the two germline ends. There are 15 residues in the CDR3. The CDR3 DNA sequence: TGTGCCAGTAGTATTGGCCAGGTGGGCACCGGGGAGCTGTTTTTT. It encodes CASSIGQVGTGELFF.

The rearrangement uses TRBV30 and TRBJ2-7; the D gene could be TRBD1 or TRBD2 (5 bases each). Trimming removed 5 bases at V and 6 bases at J, with 11 bases between. Germline loops: CDR1 GTSNPN, CDR2 SVGIG (reference sequence). The CDR3 length is 11 residues. The CDR3 DNA is TGTGCCTGGGGGGGTTCAGTCGAGCAGTACTTC. Translated: CAWGGSVEQYF.

In DNA form, the CDR3 reads TGCGCCAGCAGCCAGGCCGGGGCTGGTGAAAAACTGTTTTTT. Its translation is CASSQAGAGEKLFF. The chain has TRBV4-3 and TRBJ1-4; D possibly corresponds to TRBD1 (5 bases). Germline V gene data show CDR1 as LGHNA and CDR2 as YSLEER. Trimming removed 3 bases at V and 7 bases at J, with 12 bases between. CDR3 length equals 14 residues.

The chain links TRBV7-6 to TRBJ2-5, with 10 nucleotides matching TRBD2. The CDR3 spans 19 residues. The V segment lost 10 bases and the J segment 4 bases; nucleotides outside the gene matches: 24. Germline-derived CDR1 and CDR2 are SGHVS and FNYEAQ. This CDR3 is CATRGRAGGSSGRRETQYF. The CDR3 nucleotides read TGTGCCACCAGAGGCCGGGCAGGGGGCTCTAGCGGGAGACGAGAGACCCAGTACTTC.

The chain links TRBV29-1 to TRBJ2-7; D gene uncertain. The CDR3 loop spans 14 amino acids. The V end was cut by 6 bases, the J end by 0 bases, with 15 bases between. Germline CDR1 and CDR2: SQVTM and ANQGSEA. CDR3 region: CSVNYVTSSYEQYF. The CDR3 DNA reads TGCAGCGTCAACTATGTTACCAGCTCCTACGAGCAGTACTTC.

This clone was observed a few times. The rearrangement links TRBV19 to TRBJ2-3, with TRBD2 identical over 7 bases. The CDR3 loop spans 15 amino acids. Germline loops: CDR1 LNHDA, CDR2 SQIVND (reference sequence). The V and J ends lost 3 bases and 3 bases, in that order; junction bases with no gene match: 6. The CDR3 sequence is CASSIGGGGTDTQYF. CDR3 DNA: TGTGCCAGTAGTATCGGTGGGGGGGGGACAGATACGCAGTATTTT.